Listed below are T cell receptor beta chains from one sample, sequenced in a study of cytomegalovirus exposure and HLA in healthy donors. Profiling relied on immunoSEQ multiplex PCR, and the TCRdb table lists in-frame clones only, not all of them. The sample shows around 80,000 clones, 62% of them seen only once. Input material: PBMCs. The receptors were gathered from a male donor in good health and CMV-seropositive. The CDR3 runs from the conserved cysteine through the conserved F or W. The order of the fields is V gene, clone size, D gene, J gene, CDR3 protein, CDR3 DNA. A D gene is named only where the DNA matches it firmly. Clone size is shown for a subset of rows, as once, few, many or a class of expanded clone.

V gene: TRBV6-1; clone size: few; D gene: .; J gene: TRBJ1-1; CDR3 protein: CASSERGVNTEAFF; CDR3 DNA: TGTGCCAGCAGTGAACGAGGAGTGAACACTGAAGCTTTCTTT
V gene: TRBV7-2; clone size: .; D gene: TRBD2; J gene: TRBJ2-7; CDR3 protein: CASSLESGRLDEQYF; CDR3 DNA: TGTGCCAGCAGCTTAGAGAGCGGGAGGTTAGACGAGCAGTACTTC
V gene: TRBV5-6; clone size: few; D gene: TRBD1; J gene: TRBJ1-2; CDR3 protein: CASSLGTGNYGYTF; CDR3 DNA: TGTGCCAGCAGCTTGGGGACAGGGAACTATGGCTACACCTTC
V gene: TRBV4-3; clone size: .; D gene: .; J gene: TRBJ1-5; CDR3 protein: CASSQDRLPSQPQHF; CDR3 DNA: TGCGCCAGCAGCCAAGATCGACTCCCGAGTCAGCCCCAGCATTTT
V gene: TRBV7-2; clone size: .; D gene: TRBD1; J gene: TRBJ2-7; CDR3 protein: CASSLGPGQTYEQYF; CDR3 DNA: TGTGCCAGCAGCTTAGGACCGGGACAGACCTACGAGCAGTACTTC
V gene: TRBV27; clone size: .; D gene: .; J gene: TRBJ1-1; CDR3 protein: CASSSKTFTEAFF; CDR3 DNA: TGTGCCAGCAGTTCGAAAACTTTTACTGAAGCTTTCTTT
V gene: TRBV7-2; clone size: .; D gene: TRBD1; J gene: TRBJ1-2; CDR3 protein: CASDRQGQSNYGYTF; CDR3 DNA: TGTGCCAGCGACCGACAGGGTCAATCAAACTATGGCTACACCTTC
V gene: TRBV19; clone size: .; D gene: .; J gene: TRBJ2-2; CDR3 protein: CASSMGPYLTGELFF; CDR3 DNA: TGTGCCAGTAGTATGGGGCCCTATCTAACCGGGGAGCTGTTTTTT
V gene: TRBV29-1; clone size: .; D gene: TRBD1; J gene: TRBJ1-4; CDR3 protein: CSVGVTGASNEKLFF; CDR3 DNA: TGCAGCGTTGGAGTCACAGGGGCGTCTAATGAAAAACTGTTTTTT
V gene: TRBV28; clone size: .; D gene: TRBD2; J gene: TRBJ2-1; CDR3 protein: CASSPAGGEQFF; CDR3 DNA: TGTGCCAGCAGTCCGGCGGGGGGTGAGCAGTTCTTC
V gene: TRBV30; clone size: .; D gene: .; J gene: TRBJ1-5; CDR3 protein: CAWSVTGNQPQHF; CDR3 DNA: TGTGCCTGGAGTGTCACAGGGAATCAGCCCCAGCATTTT
V gene: TRBV10-3; clone size: .; D gene: TRBD1; J gene: TRBJ1-3; CDR3 protein: CAIEQNRGSGTIYF; CDR3 DNA: TGTGCCATCGAGCAAAACAGGGGAAGTGGCACCATATATTTT
V gene: TRBV29-1; clone size: .; D gene: .; J gene: TRBJ1-5; CDR3 protein: CSVEGEGSQPQHF; CDR3 DNA: TGCAGCGTTGAAGGGGAGGGAAGTCAGCCCCAGCATTTT
V gene: TRBV28; clone size: .; D gene: .; J gene: TRBJ1-4; CDR3 protein: CASSLGGSGNEKLFF; CDR3 DNA: TGTGCCAGCAGTTTAGGGGGCTCCGGTAATGAAAAACTGTTTTTT
V gene: TRBV10-3; clone size: few; D gene: .; J gene: TRBJ2-1; CDR3 protein: CAIRDSGNEQFF; CDR3 DNA: TGTGCCATCAGGGACAGCGGCAATGAGCAGTTCTTC
V gene: TRBV5-6; clone size: .; D gene: .; J gene: TRBJ2-2; CDR3 protein: CASRRDSSGELFF; CDR3 DNA: TGTGCCAGCAGGCGTGACAGTTCCGGGGAGCTGTTTTTT
V gene: TRBV29-1; clone size: few; D gene: .; J gene: TRBJ2-2; CDR3 protein: CSAHLRGPGELFF; CDR3 DNA: TGCAGCGCTCACCTCCGGGGTCCCGGGGAGCTGTTTTTT
V gene: TRBV30; clone size: few; D gene: .; J gene: TRBJ2-7; CDR3 protein: CAWRDKPYEQYF; CDR3 DNA: TGTGCCTGGAGGGACAAACCCTACGAGCAGTACTTC
V gene: TRBV6-6; clone size: .; D gene: TRBD1; J gene: TRBJ1-4; CDR3 protein: CASRGQGAGEKLFF; CDR3 DNA: TGTGCCAGCAGGGGGCAGGGGGCAGGGGAAAAACTGTTTTTT
V gene: TRBV28; clone size: few; D gene: .; J gene: TRBJ1-2; CDR3 protein: CASSPGTGTYGYTF; CDR3 DNA: TGTGCCAGCAGTCCCGGGACTGGGACCTATGGCTACACCTTC
V gene: TRBV2; clone size: few; D gene: .; J gene: TRBJ1-1; CDR3 protein: CASSRGWEAFF; CDR3 DNA: TGTGCCAGCAGTCGGGGGTGGGAAGCTTTCTTT
V gene: TRBV29-1; clone size: .; D gene: .; J gene: TRBJ2-7; CDR3 protein: CSVHLGGTRNEQYF; CDR3 DNA: TGCAGCGTCCACCTAGGGGGAACCAGGAACGAGCAGTACTTC
V gene: TRBV7-2; clone size: .; D gene: .; J gene: TRBJ1-1; CDR3 protein: CASSLRGTEAFF; CDR3 DNA: TGTGCCAGCAGCTTACGCGGTACTGAAGCTTTCTTT
V gene: TRBV7-7; clone size: .; D gene: .; J gene: TRBJ2-7; CDR3 protein: CASSLEARAHEQYF; CDR3 DNA: TGTGCTAGCAGCTTAGAAGCCAGGGCCCACGAGCAGTACTTC
V gene: TRBV7-9; clone size: .; D gene: .; J gene: TRBJ2-1; CDR3 protein: CASSPPVIRKFF; CDR3 DNA: TGTGCCAGCAGCCCCCCCGTGATTAGAAAATTCTTC
V gene: TRBV6-6; clone size: few; D gene: .; J gene: TRBJ1-6; CDR3 protein: CASSFRGTGSPLHF; CDR3 DNA: TGTGCCAGCAGTTTCAGGGGTACTGGATCACCCCTCCACTTT
V gene: TRBV10-3; clone size: .; D gene: .; J gene: TRBJ2-4; CDR3 protein: CAIGGQGENIQYF; CDR3 DNA: TGTGCCATCGGAGGGCAGGGAGAAAACATTCAGTACTTC
V gene: TRBV7-8; clone size: once; D gene: .; J gene: TRBJ1-2; CDR3 protein: CASSLGGPGYTF; CDR3 DNA: TGTGCCAGCAGCTTAGGGGGGCCCGGCTACACCTTC
V gene: TRBV6-6; clone size: .; D gene: TRBD2; J gene: TRBJ2-3; CDR3 protein: CASMDGGITDTQYF; CDR3 DNA: TGTGCCAGCATGGACGGGGGGATAACAGATACGCAGTATTTT
V gene: TRBV7-9; clone size: .; D gene: .; J gene: TRBJ2-2; CDR3 protein: CSSSRGVGELFF; CDR3 DNA: TGTTCCAGCAGCAGAGGTGTCGGGGAGCTGTTTTTT
V gene: TRBV7-8; clone size: many; D gene: .; J gene: TRBJ1-5; CDR3 protein: CASGAGDNQPQHF; CDR3 DNA: TGTGCCAGCGGGGCAGGAGATAATCAGCCCCAGCATTTT
V gene: TRBV19; clone size: .; D gene: .; J gene: TRBJ1-3; CDR3 protein: CASSIAGNSGNTIYF; CDR3 DNA: TGTGCCAGTAGTATAGCGGGTAACTCTGGAAACACCATATATTTT
V gene: TRBV30; clone size: .; D gene: .; J gene: TRBJ1-2; CDR3 protein: CAWSVRRGSGYGYTF; CDR3 DNA: TGTGCCTGGAGTGTACGAAGGGGGTCAGGCTATGGCTACACCTTC
V gene: TRBV9; clone size: .; D gene: .; J gene: TRBJ2-2; CDR3 protein: CASSVVGGGELFF; CDR3 DNA: TGTGCCAGCAGCGTAGTCGGTGGCGGGGAGCTGTTTTTT
V gene: TRBV6-1; clone size: .; D gene: .; J gene: TRBJ1-6; CDR3 protein: CASSSTGLNSPLHF; CDR3 DNA: TGTGCCAGCAGCTCGACGGGACTTAATTCACCCCTCCACTTT
V gene: TRBV28; clone size: .; D gene: .; J gene: TRBJ2-2; CDR3 protein: CASSSTRGGGTGELFF; CDR3 DNA: TGTGCCAGCAGTTCCACGCGGGGAGGGGGCACCGGGGAGCTGTTTTTT
V gene: TRBV27; clone size: .; D gene: TRBD1; J gene: TRBJ1-5; CDR3 protein: CASSLGTGNQPQHF; CDR3 DNA: TGTGCCAGCAGTTTAGGGACAGGGAACCAGCCCCAGCATTTT
V gene: TRBV7-2; clone size: once; D gene: TRBD2; J gene: TRBJ2-7; CDR3 protein: CASSLGLAAPYEQYF; CDR3 DNA: TGTGCCAGCAGCTTGGGACTAGCGGCCCCCTACGAGCAGTACTTC
V gene: TRBV9; clone size: few; D gene: TRBD1; J gene: TRBJ2-5; CDR3 protein: CASSESPRDRDQETQYF; CDR3 DNA: TGTGCCAGCAGCGAGAGCCCTCGGGACAGGGACCAAGAGACCCAGTACTTC
V gene: TRBV30; clone size: .; D gene: .; J gene: TRBJ2-7; CDR3 protein: CAWSPTGSEQYF; CDR3 DNA: TGTGCCTGGAGCCCTACAGGGTCCGAGCAGTACTTC
V gene: TRBV7-2; clone size: .; D gene: TRBD1; J gene: TRBJ2-1; CDR3 protein: CASSLDRGLSEQFF; CDR3 DNA: TGTGCCAGCAGCTTAGACAGGGGGCTAAGTGAGCAGTTCTTC
V gene: TRBV12-5; clone size: .; D gene: .; J gene: TRBJ2-2; CDR3 protein: CASGLLGGTGELFF; CDR3 DNA: TGTGCTAGTGGTTTATTAGGGGGCACCGGGGAGCTGTTTTTT
V gene: TRBV2; clone size: .; D gene: TRBD1; J gene: TRBJ2-7; CDR3 protein: CASSSPGDRSYEQYF; CDR3 DNA: TGTGCCAGCAGTTCCCCTGGGGACAGGTCCTACGAGCAGTACTTC
V gene: TRBV9; clone size: few; D gene: TRBD2; J gene: TRBJ2-5; CDR3 protein: CASSVGPTSGKTQYF; CDR3 DNA: TGTGCCAGCAGCGTAGGACCGACTAGCGGGAAGACCCAGTACTTC
V gene: TRBV20-1; clone size: .; D gene: .; J gene: TRBJ1-1; CDR3 protein: CSARENLEAFF; CDR3 DNA: TGCAGTGCTAGGGAGAACCTTGAAGCTTTCTTT
V gene: TRBV29-1; clone size: few; D gene: TRBD2; J gene: TRBJ2-3; CDR3 protein: CSVGYGRGTDTQYF; CDR3 DNA: TGCAGCGTTGGATACGGGAGGGGGACAGATACGCAGTATTTT
V gene: TRBV4-2; clone size: .; D gene: TRBD1; J gene: TRBJ1-5; CDR3 protein: CASSPTTGDSNQPQHF; CDR3 DNA: TGTGCCAGCAGCCCCACGACAGGGGATAGCAATCAGCCCCAGCATTTT
V gene: TRBV15; clone size: .; D gene: .; J gene: TRBJ1-5; CDR3 protein: CATSRDGTGRWSGNQPQHF; CDR3 DNA: TGTGCCACCAGCAGAGATGGGACGGGGAGGTGGAGTGGCAATCAGCCCCAGCATTTT
V gene: TRBV7-2; clone size: .; D gene: .; J gene: TRBJ2-2; CDR3 protein: CASSSLGAGELFF; CDR3 DNA: TGTGCCAGCAGCTCCCTAGGGGCCGGGGAGCTGTTTTTT
V gene: TRBV28; clone size: .; D gene: .; J gene: TRBJ2-7; CDR3 protein: CASSPPPVYEQYF; CDR3 DNA: TGTGCCAGCAGCCCCCCCCCTGTATACGAGCAGTACTTC
V gene: TRBV12-5; clone size: few; D gene: .; J gene: TRBJ2-2; CDR3 protein: CASGSPGRGPYTGELFF; CDR3 DNA: TGTGCTAGTGGGTCGCCGGGCAGGGGCCCCTACACCGGGGAGCTGTTTTTT
V gene: TRBV29-1; clone size: few; D gene: .; J gene: TRBJ2-1; CDR3 protein: CSVNRARNEQFF; CDR3 DNA: TGCAGCGTTAACAGGGCTAGGAATGAGCAGTTCTTC
V gene: TRBV30; clone size: .; D gene: .; J gene: TRBJ1-2; CDR3 protein: CASTSTGFGYTF; CDR3 DNA: TGTGCCTCCACATCTACAGGGTTTGGCTACACCTTC
V gene: TRBV7-8; clone size: few; D gene: .; J gene: TRBJ1-2; CDR3 protein: CASSLTGRDHGYTF; CDR3 DNA: TGTGCCAGCAGCTTAACGGGCAGGGATCATGGCTACACCTTC
V gene: TRBV19; clone size: .; D gene: .; J gene: TRBJ1-4; CDR3 protein: CASSIEGWTAREKLFF; CDR3 DNA: TGTGCCAGTAGTATAGAAGGATGGACAGCGCGGGAAAAACTGTTTTTT
V gene: TRBV11-2; clone size: few; D gene: TRBD2; J gene: TRBJ2-3; CDR3 protein: CASSLGASGRGLTDTQYF; CDR3 DNA: TGTGCCAGCAGCTTAGGGGCTAGCGGGAGAGGACTCACAGATACGCAGTATTTT
V gene: TRBV28; clone size: .; D gene: .; J gene: TRBJ1-5; CDR3 protein: CASIWGGSNQPQHF; CDR3 DNA: TGTGCCAGCATCTGGGGGGGTAGCAATCAGCCCCAGCATTTT
V gene: TRBV6-5; clone size: few; D gene: .; J gene: TRBJ1-6; CDR3 protein: CASNDRNNSPLHF; CDR3 DNA: TGTGCCAGTAATGACAGGAATAATTCACCCCTCCACTTT
V gene: TRBV6-5; clone size: .; D gene: .; J gene: TRBJ1-5; CDR3 protein: CASSGRGDQPQHF; CDR3 DNA: TGTGCCAGCAGTGGCCGGGGGGATCAGCCCCAGCATTTT